These 24 T cell receptor beta chains were sequenced from one sample in a study of Ad26.COV2.S vaccination and SARS-CoV-2 variants. Using immunoSEQ multiplex PCR, the repertoire was profiled, and TCRdb retains in-frame clones only, with some absent. In the table there are approximately 340,000 clones, 92% of which are singletons. The source material was peripheral blood, sampled after recovery from COVID-19. Receptors originate from a human donor who had recovered from COVID-19.

The V gene is TRBV11-2, the J gene TRBJ2-5; no clear D gene. The CDR3 is 15 residues long. Germline values: CDR1 SGHAT, CDR2 FQNNGV. V lost 1 base, J lost 0 bases, and 9 bases lay in between. The CDR3 region has the DNA TGTGCCAGCAGCTTAGGGGTTGGGTACCAAGAGACCCAGTACTTC. Its protein is CASSLGVGYQETQYF. The whole variable domain, remainder taken from reference TRBV11-2 and TRBJ2-5, is EAGVAQSPRYKIIEKRQSVAFWCNPISGHATLYWYQQILGQGPKLLIQFQNNGVVDDSQLPKDRFSAERLKGVDSTLKIQPAKLEDSAVYLCASSLGVGYQETQYFGPGTRLLVL.

This chain connects TRBV6-5 to TRBJ1-2, with D unresolved. This CDR3 comprises 15 residues. Germline assignment: CDR1 MNHEY and CDR2 SVGAGI. Trimming took 0 bases from V and 4 from J, leaving 12 bases between them. The CDR3 bases are TGTGCCAGCAGTTACTCGGCAGAGACCCTCTATGGCTACACCTTC. It translates to CASSYSAETLYGYTF.

The V call is TRBV5-6, the J call TRBJ1-2; 9 nucleotides agree with TRBD1. This CDR3 is 18 amino acids long. Germline CDR1 is SGHDT and CDR2 is YYEEEE. Losses at the gene ends were 4 bases for V and 0 bases for J; bases not matched to a gene: 13. The DNA of the CDR3 is TGTGCCAGCAGCGTGATCACAGGGGGCGCGGATCCTAACTATGGCTACACCTTC. Its translation is CASSVITGGADPNYGYTF. The full variable domain, in which reference TRBV5-6 and TRBJ1-2 provide the parts outside the CDR3, is DAGVTQSPTHLIKTRGQQVTLRCSPKSGHDTVSWYQQALGQGPQFIFQYYEEEERQRGNFPDRFSGHQFPNYSSELNVNALLLGDSALYLCASSVITGGADPNYGYTFGSGTRLTVV.

V usage is TRBV6-2 or TRBV6-3 and J usage is TRBJ2-6; D may correspond to TRBD1 or TRBD2 (5 bases each). Germline V gene sequence: CDR1 MNHEY, CDR2 SVGEGT. This CDR3 is built from 14 residues. The V and J ends lost 2 bases and 12 bases respectively, with 14 bases between them. CDR3 DNA sequence: TGTGCCAGCAGTTACCCTAGGGACCGAGTCGTCCTGACTTTC. It specifies CASSYPRDRVVLTF.

The chain carries TRBV7-9 and TRBJ1-2; 7 bases map to TRBD1. The CDR3 runs 12 residues. Germline trimming cut 6 bases from V and 8 bases from J; bases unmatched to any gene: 6. The germline V gene has CDR1 SEHNR and CDR2 FQNEAQ (reference sequence). The CDR3 loop reads CASSHTGEGYTF. As DNA, the CDR3 is TGTGCCAGCAGTCATACAGGGGAAGGCTACACCTTC.

The genes are TRBV12-5 and TRBJ1-2, with D perhaps TRBD1 (5 bases). The CDR3 length is 15 residues. The V gene's germline CDR1 is LGHNT and CDR2 FRNRAP. The V end was cut by 4 bases, the J end by 4 bases, with 16 bases between. The CDR3 nucleotides are TGTGCTAGTGGTTCCTCGGGGAGGGGATTCTATGGCTACACCTTC. Translating gives CASGSSGRGFYGYTF. Full variable domain (remainder filled in from reference TRBV12-5 and TRBJ1-2): DARVTQTPRHKVTEMGQEVTMRCQPILGHNTVFWYRQTMMQGLELLAYFRNRAPLDDSGMPKDRFSAEMPDATLATLKIQPSEPRDSAVYFCASGSSGRGFYGYTFGSGTRLTVV.

The chain is built from TRBV7-6 and TRBJ2-7; D tentatively reads TRBD1 or TRBD2 (6 bases each). CDR1 is SGHVS and CDR2 is FNYEAQ in the germline V gene. Between the trimmed V and J ends, which lost 4 bases and 3 bases, there was a span of 16 bases. CDR3 length equals 15 residues. DNA of the CDR3: TGTGCCAGCAGCTGGATGGAGGGGGGTTTCTACGAGCAGTACTTC. Translated, it gives CASSWMEGGFYEQYF.

This chain links TRBV9 with TRBJ2-3, with D perhaps assigned TRBD1 or TRBD2 (5 bases each). V was cut by 7 bases and J by 2 bases, with 17 bases left in between. The CDR3 loop spans 15 amino acids. The germline CDR1 and CDR2 sequences are SGDLS and YYNGEE. The CDR3 DNA reads as TGTGCCAGCGGCAAAGGGACGGCATCCACAGATACGCAGTATTTT. Protein product: CASGKGTASTDTQYF.

The CDR3 protein is CASTSGTGGRNTEAFF. The CDR3 DNA sequence: TGTGCCAGCACCTCAGGAACAGGGGGGAGGAACACTGAAGCTTTCTTT. The chain employs TRBV3-1 (or the pseudogene TRBV3-2) and TRBJ1-1, with 8 bases matching TRBD1. Trimming took 7 bases from V and 1 from J; bases not matched to a gene: 11. Germline CDR1 is LGHDT and CDR2 is YNNKEL (reference sequence). This CDR3 comprises 16 residues.

This chain connects TRBV19 to TRBJ1-4; weak D call: TRBD1 (5 bases). V lost 4 bases to trimming and J lost 4 bases, with 13 bases between them. Germline CDR1 reads LNHDA; CDR2 reads SQIVND (reference sequence). The CDR3 totals 15 residues. This chain's CDR3 is CASSTTPGINEKLFF. CDR3 nucleotides: TGTGCCAGTAGTACGACACCAGGGATTAATGAAAAACTGTTTTTT.

The chain employs TRBV6-2 or TRBV6-3 and TRBJ2-3; 11 nucleotides agree with TRBD2. The CDR3 runs to 16 residues. V lost 4 bases, J lost 8 bases, and 11 bases stayed unmatched. Germline CDR1 is MNHEY and CDR2 is SVGEGT. CDR3 region: CASSSDRLAGPLTQYF. The CDR3, as DNA: TGTGCCAGCAGTTCCGACCGACTAGCGGGGCCTCTTACGCAGTATTTT.

This rearrangement joins TRBV7-8 to TRBJ2-1; no definite D call. This CDR3 is 14 amino acids long. Trimming took 4 bases from V and 5 from J, leaving 12 bases between them. The germline V gene has CDR1 SGHVS and CDR2 FQNEAQ. CDR3 bases: TGTGCCAGCAGCTCAGATATTGGAAACAATGAGCAGTTCTTC. This codes for CASSSDIGNNEQFF.

With respect to this clone: Other nucleotide sequences in the sample specify the same CDR3. This rearrangement joins TRBV9 to TRBJ1-6; D perhaps matches TRBD1 (6 bases). Germline CDR1 and CDR2: SGDLS and YYNGEE. Between the trimmed V and J ends, which lost 0 bases and 7 bases, there was a span of 8 bases. This CDR3 has 14 residues. The CDR3 protein is CASSVEGENSPLHF. In nucleotides, the CDR3 is TGTGCCAGCAGCGTAGAGGGGGAAAATTCACCCCTCCACTTT.

This sequence joins TRBV25-1 and TRBJ1-1; 8 positions agree with TRBD1. The length of the CDR3 is 17 residues. Germline values: CDR1 MGHDK, CDR2 SYGVNS. Trimming took 10 bases from V and 4 from J; bases not matched to a gene: 20. The CDR3 sequence is CATAVPQGVGVGTEAFF. CDR3 DNA: TGTGCCACCGCAGTGCCACAGGGGGTTGGGGTGGGCACTGAAGCTTTCTTT.

This chain links TRBV10-3 with TRBJ1-2, with D possibly being TRBD1 (6 bases). Trimming stripped 7 bases from V and 5 bases from J, with 14 bases between. The CDR3 spans 13 residues. The germline gives CDR1 ENHRY, CDR2 SYGVKD. CDR3: CAITKRGGYGYTF. CDR3 in DNA: TGTGCCATCACTAAAAGGGGGGGATATGGCTACACCTTC.

The CDR3 DNA reads TGTGCCAGCAGTGAAAGTGGAGGGAGCCCAACAGATACGCAGTATTTT. Translated: CASSESGGSPTDTQYF. The chain uses TRBV6-1 and TRBJ2-3; a weak D match, TRBD2 (6 bases). The CDR3 has 16 residues. Germline V gene sequence: CDR1 MNHNS, CDR2 SASEGT. Deletions cut 2 bases from V and 3 bases from J, with 15 bases between.

The rearrangement uses TRBV5-8 and TRBJ1-5, with 7 bases that match TRBD1. The CDR3 loop spans 16 amino acids. V shed 0 bases and J 0 bases; nucleotides not matched to a gene: 3. Looked up from germline, CDR1 is SGHTS and CDR2 is YDEGEE. The CDR3 spells CASSLGTGNSNQPQHF. CDR3 bases: TGTGCCAGCAGCTTGGGGACAGGTAATAGCAATCAGCCCCAGCATTTT.

The genes are TRBV11-2 and TRBJ2-2, with D possibly TRBD1 on 6 matching bases. This CDR3 has 16 amino acids. Germline V gene sequence: CDR1 SGHAT, CDR2 FQNNGV. V lost 3 bases to trimming and J lost 0 bases, with 11 bases between them. The CDR3 nucleotides read TGTGCCAGCAGCTTTACCGGGACACCGAACACCGGGGAGCTGTTTTTT. Protein sequence: CASSFTGTPNTGELFF.

CDR3 protein: CASSLASGGVTKETQYF. Written as DNA, the CDR3 is TGTGCCAGCAGCTTAGCTAGCGGGGGGGTTACAAAAGAGACCCAGTACTTC. The rearrangement joins TRBV7-2 to TRBJ2-5; 11 nucleotides agree with TRBD2. Looked up from germline, CDR1 is SGHTA and CDR2 is FQGNSA. The junction had 6 bases not matched to a gene; V was cut back by 0 bases and J by 3 bases. The CDR3 runs to 17 residues. Drawing the rest from reference TRBV7-2 and TRBJ2-5, the complete variable domain is GAGVSQSPSNKVTEKGKDVELRCDPISGHTALYWYRQSLGQGLEFLIYFQGNSAPDKSGLPSDRFSAERTGGSVSTLTIQRTQQEDSAVYLCASSLASGGVTKETQYFGPGTRLLVL.

V usage is TRBV7-2 and J usage is TRBJ1-4; D remains ambiguous. Trimming removed 10 bases at V and 2 bases at J, with 11 bases between. CDR3 length: 13 residues. CDR1 and CDR2 (germline): SGHTA, FQGNSA. CDR3 nucleotides: TGTGCCACCGCGAGAGATACTAATGAAAAACTGTTTTTT. Amino acid sequence: CATARDTNEKLFF.

V usage is TRBV3-1 (or the pseudogene TRBV3-2) and J usage is TRBJ2-1, with TRBD2 identical over 7 bases. The CDR3 sequence is 13 residues long. The V and J ends lost 2 bases and 7 bases, in that order; junction bases with no gene match: 2. CDR1 and CDR2 (germline): LGHDT, YNNKEL (reference sequence). The CDR3 sequence is CASSQRRGNEQFF. The CDR3 DNA sequence: TGTGCCAGCAGCCAAAGGCGGGGGAATGAGCAGTTCTTC.

The V and J genes are TRBV27 and TRBJ1-3; D ambiguous. Germline CDR1 MNHEY, CDR2 SMNVEV (reference sequence). CDR3 size: 14 residues. V lost 6 bases and J lost 4, with 13 bases in between. CDR3 coding DNA: TGTGCCAGCAGCCAGTCTTGGACGGGAAACACCATATATTTT. It specifies CASSQSWTGNTIYF.

This chain links TRBV7-8 with TRBJ2-3; no clear D. Germline lookup yields CDR1 SGHVS and CDR2 FQNEAQ. V was clipped by 5 bases and J by 6 bases, with 9 bases between them. CDR3 size: 12 residues. CDR3 sequence reads: CASSQRTDTQYF. The CDR3 nucleotides are TGTGCCAGCAGCCAGCGTACCGATACGCAGTATTTT.

As to this clone: Other DNA sequences in this sample translate to the same CDR3. The V call is TRBV5-1, the J call TRBJ2-5; 10 bases are shared with TRBD2. The CDR3 totals 14 residues. J lost 2 bases, V lost 2 bases, and 0 bases had no gene match. Germline CDR1 reads SGHRS; CDR2 reads YFSETQ. The CDR3 DNA reads TGCGCCAGCAGCTTAGCGGGGGGGCAAGAGACCCAGTACTTC. Protein sequence: CASSLAGGQETQYF.